This TCR beta chain was recorded in a study of blood T cell repertoires in COVID-19. Assay: immunoSEQ multiplex PCR; the TCRdb copy retains only in-frame clones and omits some. Here the sample spans 450,000 to 500,000 clones, 80% to 90% being singletons. Germline assignment: CDR1 KGHSH and CDR2 LQKENI. The CDR3 covers 13 residues. V gave up 5 bases and J gave up 3 bases, with 10 bases separating them. The chain links TRBV18 to TRBJ1-1; a possible D gene is TRBD1 (5 bases). Sequencing was carried out using peripheral blood. This receptor was taken from a human donor in a cohort sampled during active COVID-19. This CDR3 reads CASSFSGYTEAFF. CDR3 sequence (DNA): TGTGCCAGCTCATTCTCAGGGTACACTGAAGCTTTCTTT.